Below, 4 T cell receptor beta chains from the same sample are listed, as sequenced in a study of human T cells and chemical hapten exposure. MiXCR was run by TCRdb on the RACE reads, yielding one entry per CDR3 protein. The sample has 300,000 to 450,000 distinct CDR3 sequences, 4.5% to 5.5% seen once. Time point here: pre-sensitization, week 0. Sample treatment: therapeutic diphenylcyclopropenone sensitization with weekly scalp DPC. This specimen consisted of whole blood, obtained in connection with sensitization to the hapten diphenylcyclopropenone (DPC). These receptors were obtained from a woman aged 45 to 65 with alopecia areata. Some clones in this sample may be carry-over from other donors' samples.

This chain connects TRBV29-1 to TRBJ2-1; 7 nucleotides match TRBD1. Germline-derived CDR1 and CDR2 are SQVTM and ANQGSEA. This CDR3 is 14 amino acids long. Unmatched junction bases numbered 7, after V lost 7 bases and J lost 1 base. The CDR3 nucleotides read TGCAGCGGCAGGGGGAGTGGGTCCTACAATGAGCAGTTCTTC. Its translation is CSGRGSGSYNEQFF.

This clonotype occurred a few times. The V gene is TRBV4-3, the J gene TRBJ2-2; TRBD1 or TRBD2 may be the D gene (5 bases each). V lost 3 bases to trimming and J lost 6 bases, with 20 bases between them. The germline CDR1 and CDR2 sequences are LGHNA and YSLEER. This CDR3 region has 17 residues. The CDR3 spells CASSQQPVGASPGELFF. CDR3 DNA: TGCGCCAGCAGCCAGCAACCAGTAGGGGCTAGCCCCGGGGAGCTGTTTTTT.

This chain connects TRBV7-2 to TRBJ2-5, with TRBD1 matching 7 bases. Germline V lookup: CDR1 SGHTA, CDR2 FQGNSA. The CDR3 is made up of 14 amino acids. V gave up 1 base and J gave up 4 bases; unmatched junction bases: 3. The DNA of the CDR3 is TGTGCCAGCAGCTTAGGGCAGGGGGTAGAGACCCAGTACTTC. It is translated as CASSLGQGVETQYF.

This chain's CDR3 is CASRAQGALGNEQFF. CDR3 in DNA: TGTGCCAGCAGAGCACAGGGTGCCCTTGGGAATGAGCAGTTCTTC. This chain uses TRBV6-1 with TRBJ2-1, with D perhaps matching TRBD1 (6 bases). The germline V gene has CDR1 MNHNS and CDR2 SASEGT. The V gene lost 6 bases and the J gene lost 7 bases, with 19 bases spanning the gap. The CDR3 spans 15 residues.